This T cell receptor beta chain was identified in a study of beta chain features in type 1 diabetes. Study-level background: Healthy donors resembled patients in age, gender and cell yields.

Findings and limits, study-wide: Shorter TCRB CDR3s, moderately but significantly so, marked every one of the four CD4+ subsets in Type 1 diabetes patients. Highly expressing activated T cells could be over-counted with a cDNA template. HLA effects on TCRB rearrangement stayed unresolved here.

Germline V CDR1 and CDR2: KGHSH, LQKENI. V lost 6 bases and J 9 bases, leaving 18 bases between the germline ends. The CDR3 has 15 residues. Since all of the isolated RNA was reverse transcribed, expressed TCRB transcripts were what got sequenced. Sequencing used immunoSEQ multiplex PCR; TCRdb keeps in-frame clones, though not all of them. There are 120,000 to 150,000 clones in the sample; approximately 13% occur only once, and 1.3% lies in the top ten. Concerning this clone itself: Its antigen is not known.

Sort purity for all populations was recorded as exceeding 98%. The V call is TRBV18, the J call TRBJ1-6; maybe TRBD1 (5 bases). This TCR derives from a man aged 18 to 35 with type 1 diabetes. Sequenced material: central memory CD4+ T cells from blood. The CDR3 region has the DNA TGTGCCAGCTCCCCGTTGGGGGAGTCGGGTTCACCCCTCCACTTT. It encodes CASSPLGESGSPLHF.